Below are 15 T cell receptor beta chains sequenced from a single sample in a study of blood T cell repertoires in COVID-19. Libraries were prepared by immunoSEQ multiplex PCR; TCRdb keeps only in-frame clonotypes and omits some of them. The sample has 100,000 to 120,000 clones; 80% to 90% are singletons. Sequenced: peripheral blood. The receptors derive from a woman aged 70-85 years with acute or convalescent COVID-19.

This sequence joins TRBV13 and TRBJ2-1; D is uncertain. This CDR3 contains 13 residues. Trimming removed 6 bases from V and 0 bases from J, with 6 bases in between. Germline V gene data show CDR1 as PRHDT and CDR2 as FYEKMQ (reference sequence). As DNA, the CDR3 is TGTGCCAGCAGAGAGGCCTCCTACAATGAGCAGTTCTTC. This codes for CASREASYNEQFF.

V gene TRBV28 combines with J gene TRBJ2-7; 8 bases fit TRBD1. V dropped 2 bases and J dropped 6; count of bases not matched to a gene: 3. The CDR3 spans 13 residues. Germline CDR1 reads MDHEN; CDR2 reads SYDVKM. The CDR3 DNA follows: TGTGCCAGCAGTTTACCAGGGGGCAGCGAGCAGTACTTC. This encodes CASSLPGGSEQYF.

The chain uses TRBV9 and TRBJ2-1; 7 bases match TRBD2. The germline gives CDR1 SGDLS, CDR2 YYNGEE. J lost 6 bases, V lost 0 bases, and 3 bases had no gene match. This CDR3 is 14 amino acids long. CDR3 protein: CASSVGSGGNEQFF. CDR3 nucleotide sequence: TGTGCCAGCAGCGTAGGGTCGGGAGGCAATGAGCAGTTCTTC.

This chain uses TRBV18 with TRBJ1-4; TRBD1 matches 9 bases. V shed 4 bases, J shed 7 bases, and the junction held 4 bases outside the gene matches. In germline, CDR1 is KGHSH, CDR2 LQKENI. This CDR3 contains 14 residues. This chain's CDR3 is CASSLGTGIEKLFF. Written as DNA, the CDR3 is TGTGCCAGCTCACTCGGGACAGGGATTGAAAAACTGTTTTTT.

The chain employs TRBV6-2 or TRBV6-3 and TRBJ2-1; 9 bases align to TRBD1. Germline V gene sequence: CDR1 MNHEY, CDR2 SVGEGT. Unmatched junction bases numbered 5, after V lost 1 base and J lost 13 bases. The CDR3 extends over 13 amino acids. The CDR3 nucleotides are TGTGCCAGCAGTTACTTAACAGGGGGCGAACAGTTCTTC. Protein sequence: CASSYLTGGEQFF.

The rearrangement links TRBV5-4 to TRBJ1-2, with 8 bases aligning to TRBD1. V lost 3 bases and J lost 6; bases outside the gene matches: 7. There are 14 residues in the CDR3. Germline CDR1 is SGHNT and CDR2 is YYREEE (reference sequence). CDR3 amino acids: CASSYAGGDHGYTF. CDR3 nucleotide sequence: TGTGCCAGCAGCTATGCAGGGGGCGATCATGGCTACACCTTC.

This chain joins TRBV29-1 and TRBJ2-1; 11 bases are shared with TRBD2. The CDR3 extends over 15 amino acids. Germline V gene lookup returns CDR1 SQVTM and CDR2 ANQGSEA. V was clipped by 1 base and J by 4 bases; unmatched bases: 3. The CDR3 sequence is CSVEGLAGKYNEQFF. The CDR3 nucleotides are TGCAGCGTTGAAGGACTAGCGGGGAAATACAATGAGCAGTTCTTC.

The V gene is TRBV6-5, the J gene TRBJ1-1; the D gene is possibly TRBD1 (5 bases). The ends were cut back, 5 bases at V and 0 bases at J, with 10 bases in the middle. The CDR3 runs 14 residues. CDR1 is MNHEY, CDR2 SVGAGI, per germline. CDR3 in amino acids: CASSPDIMNTEAFF. The CDR3, as DNA: TGTGCCAGCAGTCCGGACATAATGAACACTGAAGCTTTCTTT.

Only one count was recorded for this clone. The chain has TRBV25-1 and TRBJ1-4, with no clear D. Trimming removed 3 bases at V and 8 bases at J, with 16 bases between. Germline values: CDR1 MGHDK, CDR2 SYGVNS. The CDR3 runs 15 residues. This CDR3 reads CASSERGVQSEKLFF. CDR3 DNA sequence: TGTGCCAGCAGTGAGAGAGGAGTACAAAGCGAAAAACTGTTTTTT. The full variable domain, in which reference TRBV25-1 and TRBJ1-4 provide the parts outside the CDR3, is EADIYQTPRYLVIGTGKKITLECSQTMGHDKMYWYQQDPGMELHLIHYSYGVNSTEKGDLSSESTVSRIRTEHFPLTLESARPSHTSQYLCASSERGVQSEKLFFGSGTQLSVL.

The chain is built from TRBV11-2 and TRBJ2-1, with TRBD2 matching over 12 bases. Germline V lookup: CDR1 SGHAT, CDR2 FQNNGV. The junction had 5 bases not matched to a gene; V was cut back by 1 base and J by 4 bases. This CDR3 region has 17 residues. The CDR3, as DNA: TGTGCCAGCAGCTTAGCCGGGCTAGCGGGGGGGTACAATGAGCAGTTCTTC. This sequence encodes CASSLAGLAGGYNEQFF.

V is TRBV6-2 or TRBV6-3 and J is TRBJ1-1; TRBD1 might be the D (6 bases). V was clipped by 4 bases and J by 1 base, with 13 bases between them. This CDR3 region has 15 residues. Germline CDR1 MNHEY, CDR2 SVGEGT. CDR3 sequence (DNA): TGTGCCAGCAGTTTCGGGGACATCCGGAACACTGAAGCTTTCTTT. Protein sequence: CASSFGDIRNTEAFF.

The chain carries TRBV7-9 and TRBJ2-3, with 9 positions matching TRBD2. This CDR3 spans 14 amino acids. The trim removed 3 bases at V and 9 bases at J, leaving 7 bases unmatched. The germline gives CDR1 SEHNR, CDR2 FQNEAQ (reference sequence). CDR3 nucleotides: TGTGCCAGCAGCTTCACTAGCGGGTCCACCACGCAGTATTTT. As protein: CASSFTSGSTTQYF.

The chain links TRBV28 to TRBJ1-1; D uncertain. Germline loops: CDR1 MDHEN, CDR2 SYDVKM. The CDR3 has 14 residues. Between the trimmed V and J ends, which lost 3 bases and 1 base, there was a span of 9 bases. CDR3 DNA sequence: TGTGCCAGCAGTTTCCGCAGGAAGAACACTGAAGCTTTCTTT. Residues: CASSFRRKNTEAFF.

The V and J genes are TRBV4-1 and TRBJ2-1, with TRBD2 identical over 8 bases. CDR1 and CDR2 from the germline V gene are MGHRA and YSYEKL. The CDR3 length is 14 residues. V gave up 2 bases and J gave up 6 bases; unmatched junction bases: 3. The CDR3 coding sequence is TGCGCCAGCAGCCAATTACTAGCGGTCAATGAGCAGTTCTTC. Translating it yields CASSQLLAVNEQFF.

This clone was picked up a small number of times. CDR3 residues: CASSFGSSGHQPQHF. CDR3 nucleotides: TGTGCCAGCAGTTTCGGTAGTAGTGGGCATCAGCCCCAGCATTTT. This rearrangement joins TRBV27 to TRBJ1-5, with unresolved D. CDR3 length equals 15 residues. From germline, CDR1 is MNHEY and CDR2 SMNVEV (reference sequence). The V gene lost 3 bases and the J gene lost 5 bases, with 14 bases spanning the gap.